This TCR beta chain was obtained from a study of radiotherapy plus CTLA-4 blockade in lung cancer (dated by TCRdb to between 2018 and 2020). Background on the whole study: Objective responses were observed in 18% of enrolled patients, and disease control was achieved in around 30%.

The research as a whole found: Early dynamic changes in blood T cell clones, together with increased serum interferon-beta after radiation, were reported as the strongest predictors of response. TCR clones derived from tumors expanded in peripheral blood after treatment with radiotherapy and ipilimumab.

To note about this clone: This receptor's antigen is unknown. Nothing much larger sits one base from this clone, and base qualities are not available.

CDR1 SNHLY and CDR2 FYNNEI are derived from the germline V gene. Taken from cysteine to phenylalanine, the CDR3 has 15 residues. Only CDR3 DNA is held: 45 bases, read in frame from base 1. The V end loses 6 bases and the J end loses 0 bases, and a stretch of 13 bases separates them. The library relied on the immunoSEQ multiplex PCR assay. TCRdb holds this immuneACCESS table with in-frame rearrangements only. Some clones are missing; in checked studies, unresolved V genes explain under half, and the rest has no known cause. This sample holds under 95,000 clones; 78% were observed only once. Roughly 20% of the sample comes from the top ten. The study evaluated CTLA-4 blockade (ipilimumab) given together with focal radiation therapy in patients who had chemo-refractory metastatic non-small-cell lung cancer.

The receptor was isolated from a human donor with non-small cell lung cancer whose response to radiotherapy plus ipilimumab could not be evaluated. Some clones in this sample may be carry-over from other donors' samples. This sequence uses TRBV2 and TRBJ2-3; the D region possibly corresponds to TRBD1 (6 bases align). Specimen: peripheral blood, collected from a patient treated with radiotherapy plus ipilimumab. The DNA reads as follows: TGTGCCAGCAGGGCGGACAGCCCAAGCACAGATACGCAGTATTTT. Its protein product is CASRADSPSTDTQYF.